A single TCR beta chain is shown here with its context. Given the absence of the conserved phenylalanine or tryptophan at the CDR3 end, a read error is likely. The data were obtained in a study of tumor and adjacent non-tumor tissue in lung cancer. A modified ARM-PCR protocol with three rounds of nested PCR amplified TCRbeta. TCRdb fed the multiplex PCR reads into MiXCR, producing one record per CDR3 protein. The sample includes 90,000 to 100,000 distinct CDR3 sequences, 80% seen only once; the top ten take more than 30%. The CDR3 runs 14 residues. CDR1 is SGHNT and CDR2 is YENEEA in the germline V gene. V was shortened by 9 bases and J by 4 bases, with 18 bases between the two germline ends. This sample's RNA came from whole unsorted tissue. More than 3 cm separated this lung sample from the edge of the tumor.

This clonotype was obtained from a man aged 55 to 70 with small cell lung cancer. Specimen: distant non-tumor lung tissue. This chain joins TRBV11-3 and TRBJ1-1, with D possibly being TRBD1 (5 bases). The DNA for the CDR3 is TGTGCCAGTAGCCGTACCAGGGAGAGCACTGAAGCTTTCTTA. Its translation is CASSRTRESTEAFL.